The T cell receptor beta chain under discussion was sequenced for a study of spatial heterogeneity in lung cancer. Noted time point: blood at routine non-recurrence follow-up after resection. Whole RNA came from tumor, nontumor lung or frozen PBMC and was sequenced without being sorted. From the 5' RACE reads, TCRdb called clonotypes with MiXCR, one entry per CDR3 protein. Among around 120,000 distinct CDR3 sequences listed, 9.5% to 15% were seen once. CDR1 is MDHEN and CDR2 is SYDVKM in the germline V gene. V was pared by 4 bases and J by 6 bases, with 5 bases of the junction left unmatched. The CDR3 covers 14 residues.

V is TRBV28 and J is TRBJ2-2, with TRBD2 matching over 7 bases. This TCR derives from a male donor with early-stage non-small cell lung cancer. The sequenced sample was PBMCs, obtained at follow-up. CDR3 loop: CASSSGLGAGELFF. The CDR3 DNA follows: TGTGCCAGCAGTTCAGGACTAGGGGCCGGGGAGCTGTTTTTT.